This T cell receptor (beta chain) is drawn from a study of tumor-infiltrating lymphocytes in glioblastoma multiforme. Notes on the study in general: Detected clone frequencies may not reflect cell counts, being RNA-based. The T cells in this sample were not sorted into functional subsets. TCR plus mutation findings rest on a single glioblastoma patient.

Germline V gene lookup returns CDR1 MNHNS and CDR2 SASEGT. The J segment lost 5 bases and the V segment lost 6 bases, leaving 8 bases of the junction unmatched. The CDR3 length is 14 residues. Notes on this clonotype: Antigen: not known.

Three nested ARM-PCR rounds with V-beta and C-beta primers built TCRB libraries. No unique molecular identifiers were described for these TCRB libraries. TCRdb recomputed calls from the multiplex PCR reads with MiXCR, one row per CDR3 protein. The data hold 15,000 to 20,000 distinct CDR3 sequences, with 55% to 75% observed a single time. The sample taken for sequencing was peripheral blood. V is TRBV6-1 and J is TRBJ2-7, with TRBD1 matching 9 bases. This clonotype originated in a male donor with glioblastoma. CDR3 nucleotides: TGTGCCAGCAGACAGGGGGCTAGTGGGGACGAGCAGTACTTC. Its protein product is CASRQGASGDEQYF.